The 27 T cell receptor beta chains in this list originate from one sample, sequenced in a study of blood T cell repertoires in COVID-19. The data were produced by immunoSEQ multiplex PCR, yet TCRdb's version contains in-frame clones alone and is incomplete. This table holds 150,000 to 200,000 clones, about nine tenths found once. Material: PBMCs or T cells enriched from blood (not recorded which). These receptor sequences come from a woman younger than 30 who had recovered from COVID-19.

The chain combines TRBV19 with TRBJ2-3; TRBD2 matches at 11 bases. Trimming removed 7 bases from V and 3 bases from J; junction bases left unmatched: 6. This CDR3 region has 15 residues. Germline-derived CDR1 and CDR2 are LNHDA and SQIVND (reference sequence). DNA for the CDR3: TGTGCCAGTACCGAAACTAGCGGGAGTACAGATACGCAGTATTTT. Its translation: CASTETSGSTDTQYF. The whole variable domain, filled in from reference TRBV19 and TRBJ2-3, reads DGGITQSPKYLFRKEGQNVTLSCEQNLNHDAMYWYRQDPGQGLRLIYYSQIVNDFQKGDIAEGYSVSREKKESFPLTVTSAQKNPTAFYLCASTETSGSTDTQYFGPGTRLTVL.

Remarks on this clone: The junction departs from germline at one end; a sequencing error may be responsible. The chain carries TRBV6-5 and TRBJ1-5; the D is unclear. Germline V gene data show CDR1 as MNHEY and CDR2 as SVGAGI. The CDR3 is 15 residues long. The CDR3 region has the DNA TGTGCCAGCAGTTACTCGGCGGTAAGCAACCAGCCCCAGCATTTT. Translation gives CASSYSAVSNQPQHF.

The V gene is TRBV2, the J gene TRBJ2-3; 8 positions match TRBD1. From germline, CDR1 is SNHLY and CDR2 FYNNEI. V shed 5 bases, J shed 3 bases, and the junction held 4 bases outside the gene matches. This CDR3 region has 14 residues. As DNA, the CDR3 is TGTGCCAGCAGTTACGGACAGGGAACAGATACGCAGTATTTT. Its translation: CASSYGQGTDTQYF.

V and J are TRBV19 and TRBJ2-5, with D maybe TRBD1 (6 bases). Trimming stripped 5 bases from V and 5 bases from J, with 18 bases between. This CDR3 contains 15 residues. The germline V gene encodes CDR1 LNHDA and CDR2 SQIVND (reference sequence). The CDR3 loop is CASSPGRGFQETQYF. CDR3 nucleotides: TGTGCCAGTAGTCCCGGAAGGGGGTTCCAGGAGACCCAGTACTTC.

The chain has TRBV4-3 and TRBJ1-5, with D tentatively TRBD1 (6 bases). CDR1 is LGHNA, CDR2 YSLEER, per germline. The V end lost 4 bases, the J end lost 4 bases, and 14 bases lay between the germline ends. This CDR3 has 15 amino acids. CDR3 nucleotide sequence: TGCGCCAGCAGCCTAACACCAGGGGTAAATCAGCCCCAGCATTTT. It is translated as CASSLTPGVNQPQHF.

V usage is TRBV5-1 and J usage is TRBJ1-1, with 9 bases identical to TRBD1. The CDR3 consists of 15 residues. Trimming removed 2 bases from V and 4 bases from J; junction bases left unmatched: 6. Germline V gene data show CDR1 as SGHRS and CDR2 as YFSETQ. This chain's CDR3 is CASSLNRGQGTEAFF. The CDR3 DNA reads TGCGCCAGCAGCTTAAACAGGGGGCAAGGCACTGAAGCTTTCTTT.

The rearrangement joins TRBV7-2 to TRBJ2-7, with 7 bases lining up with TRBD2. This CDR3 region has 16 residues. V was pared by 5 bases and J by 6 bases, with 16 bases of the junction left unmatched. Germline CDR1 SGHTA, CDR2 FQGNSA. CDR3 bases: TGTGCCAGCAGCGTAACCGGGACTAAAGGACCGCCCGAGCAGTACTTC. This sequence encodes CASSVTGTKGPPEQYF. Looking up the rest from reference TRBV7-2 and TRBJ2-7 gives the full variable domain: GAGVSQSPSNKVTEKGKDVELRCDPISGHTALYWYRQSLGQGLEFLIYFQGNSAPDKSGLPSDRFSAERTGGSVSTLTIQRTQQEDSAVYLCASSVTGTKGPPEQYFGPGTRLTVT.

The genes are TRBV7-9 and TRBJ1-4; TRBD1 agrees at 9 bases. Germline CDR1 is SEHNR and CDR2 is FQNEAQ (reference sequence). The CDR3 covers 15 residues. The ends lost 3 bases at V and 8 bases at J; junction bases unmatched: 7. CDR3 DNA sequence: TGTGCCAGCAGCTTGGCGACAGGGGGGGCGGAAAAACTGTTTTTT. Protein sequence: CASSLATGGAEKLFF.

The chain carries TRBV19 and TRBJ1-6; no reliable D call. Per germline, CDR1 LNHDA and CDR2 SQIVND (reference sequence). The germline V and J ends were trimmed by 2 bases and 8 bases, with 7 bases remaining between them. The CDR3 extends over 13 amino acids. CDR3 nucleotides: TGTGCCAGTAGTATAATGAGGGATTCACCCCTCCACTTT. It encodes CASSIMRDSPLHF.

In this sample, this clone turned up a few times. The gene calls are TRBV27 and TRBJ1-1; 8 nucleotides align to TRBD1. The CDR3 runs to 15 residues. CDR1 and CDR2 (germline): MNHEY, SMNVEV (reference sequence). Unmatched junction bases numbered 10, after V lost 5 bases and J lost 5 bases. The CDR3 protein is CASSLRTGRGTEAFF. The CDR3 DNA sequence: TGTGCCAGCAGTCTTAGGACAGGGAGGGGTACTGAAGCTTTCTTT.

This clone has only a few counts. The rearrangement uses TRBV6-5 and TRBJ1-4; possibly TRBD1 for D (5 bases). V lost 6 bases, J lost 7 bases, and 9 bases lay in between. This CDR3 region has 12 residues. Looked up from germline, CDR1 is MNHEY and CDR2 is SVGAGI. The CDR3: CASRADSEKLFF. The CDR3 nucleotides read TGTGCCAGCAGGGCCGACAGTGAAAAACTGTTTTTT.

CDR3: CASTAGQGPYEQYF. CDR3 coding DNA: TGCGCCAGCACCGCCGGACAGGGTCCCTACGAGCAGTACTTC. The chain couples TRBV23-1 to TRBJ2-7; 8 bases are a match to TRBD1. TRBV23-1 is annotated as an ORF whose role is uncertain. CDR3 length: 14 amino acids. The J segment lost 2 bases and the V segment lost 7 bases, leaving 7 bases of the junction unmatched.

The rearrangement links TRBV5-1 to TRBJ1-4, with 10 bases that match TRBD1. Per germline, CDR1 SGHRS and CDR2 YFSETQ. The CDR3 is 16 residues long. With 0 bases clipped from V and 8 bases from J, the junction kept 7 bases outside the gene matches. CDR3 amino acids: CASSLGLGTGEEKLFF. CDR3 nucleotides: TGCGCCAGCAGCTTGGGTCTCGGGACAGGGGAGGAAAAACTGTTTTTT.

This chain links TRBV29-1 with TRBJ2-5; D not resolved. The CDR3 extends over 14 amino acids. Trimming left V 5 bases short and J 1 base short, with 14 bases between. Germline V lookup: CDR1 SQVTM, CDR2 ANQGSEA. Here the CDR3 reads CSVIPRSLQETQYF. Written as DNA, the CDR3 is TGCAGCGTTATCCCTAGGTCCCTCCAAGAGACCCAGTACTTC.

This sequence joins TRBV6-1 and TRBJ1-1, with D perhaps TRBD1 (6 bases). V dropped 4 bases and J dropped 2 bases, with 20 bases sitting between them. CDR3 size: 17 residues. Germline CDR1 is MNHNS and CDR2 is SASEGT. CDR3 residues: CASSGMGDTRLNTEAFF. The CDR3 nucleotides are TGTGCCAGCAGTGGGATGGGGGACACCCGTTTAAACACTGAAGCTTTCTTT.

This rearrangement joins TRBV4-1 to TRBJ2-7; 10 bases are a match to TRBD2. The germline CDR1 and CDR2 sequences are MGHRA and YSYEKL. The trim removed 5 bases at V and 1 base at J, leaving 5 bases unmatched. The CDR3 spans 15 residues. The CDR3 nucleotides read TGCGCCAGCAGCTCTGGAGCGGGAGGGTCCTACGAGCAGTACTTC. Translated: CASSSGAGGSYEQYF.

V gene TRBV19 combines with J gene TRBJ2-7; D gene ambiguous. This CDR3 contains 14 residues. The V gene's germline CDR1 is LNHDA and CDR2 SQIVND (reference sequence). V shed 6 bases and J shed 4 bases, with 16 bases lying between them. CDR3 in amino acids: CASSTGSRGYEQYF. CDR3 DNA: TGTGCCAGTAGCACCGGGTCCCGAGGTTACGAGCAGTACTTC.

The chain's CDR3 is CASSHPWAASYEQYF. CDR3 nucleotides: TGTGCCAGCAGCCACCCCTGGGCAGCCTCCTACGAGCAGTACTTC. V is TRBV11-2 and J is TRBJ2-7; no clear D. The ends were cut back, 5 bases at V and 0 bases at J, with 14 bases in the middle. The germline gives CDR1 SGHAT, CDR2 FQNNGV. This CDR3 is built from 15 residues.

The chain uses TRBV7-9 and TRBJ2-5, with 7 bases identical to TRBD1. Germline CDR1 SEHNR, CDR2 FQNEAQ (reference sequence). This CDR3 spans 16 amino acids. V gave up 1 base and J gave up 0 bases; unmatched junction bases: 5. CDR3 region: CASSLGGTADQETQYF. CDR3 in DNA: TGTGCCAGCAGCTTAGGAGGGACAGCCGACCAAGAGACCCAGTACTTC.

The chain joins TRBV3-1 (or the pseudogene TRBV3-2) to TRBJ1-3; D gene ambiguous. The CDR3 totals 15 residues. Germline V gene sequence: CDR1 LGHDT, CDR2 YNNKEL (reference sequence). V lost 1 base and J lost 4, with 11 bases in between. The CDR3 protein is CASSQGRAEGNTIYF. CDR3 bases: TGTGCCAGCAGCCAAGGGCGGGCAGAGGGAAACACCATATATTTT.

This clone has more than one count but fewer than ten. The rearrangement links TRBV10-1 to TRBJ2-2; perhaps TRBD1 as D (5 bases). CDR3 size: 15 residues. Germline values: CDR1 WNHNN, CDR2 SYGVQD (reference sequence). Deletions cut 7 bases from V and 2 bases from J, with 14 bases between. The CDR3 spells CASMVLGPNTGELFF. Here the CDR3 DNA reads TGCGCCAGCATGGTCTTGGGGCCAAACACCGGGGAGCTGTTTTTT.

The V call is TRBV27, the J call TRBJ1-1; TRBD1 is a possible D gene (5 bases). Trimming shortened V by 2 bases and J by 2 bases, and 6 bases separated the two germline ends. The V gene's germline CDR1 is MNHEY and CDR2 SMNVEV (reference sequence). The CDR3 sequence is 13 residues long. CDR3 coding DNA: TGTGCCAGCAGTTTAGGGGCTAACACTGAAGCTTTCTTT. Encoded protein: CASSLGANTEAFF.

This chain links TRBV5-1 with TRBJ2-1; D possibly corresponds to TRBD1 (5 bases). The CDR3 consists of 16 residues. The V gene's germline CDR1 is SGHRS and CDR2 YFSETQ. With 0 bases removed from V and 1 base from J, the gap between germline ends came to 11 bases. The CDR3 sequence is CASSLDGQGSYNEQFF. The CDR3 nucleotides read TGCGCCAGCAGCTTGGACGGTCAGGGTTCCTACAATGAGCAGTTCTTC. Based on the CDR3 plus reference TRBV5-1 and TRBJ2-1, the full variable domain is KAGVTQTPRYLIKTRGQQVTLSCSPISGHRSVSWYQQTPGQGLQFLFEYFSETQRNKGNFPGRFSGRQFSNSRSEMNVSTLELGDSALYLCASSLDGQGSYNEQFFGPGTRLTVL.

The chain joins TRBV5-1 to TRBJ2-3; the match to TRBD2 covers 16 bases. CDR1 is SGHRS and CDR2 is YFSETQ in the germline V gene. The CDR3 covers 19 residues. The ends lost 4 bases at V and 4 bases at J; junction bases unmatched: 12. The CDR3 coding sequence is TGCGCCAGCAGCCCCCCGCAGGGACTAGCGGGGGGGGGCGCAGATACGCAGTATTTT. It codes for CASSPPQGLAGGGADTQYF.

This sequence joins TRBV6-1 and TRBJ1-6; D call uncertain. Trimming stripped 0 bases from V and 9 bases from J, with 15 bases between. The CDR3 has 16 residues. CDR1 and CDR2 (germline): MNHNS, SASEGT. CDR3 protein: CASSEALGQRVSPLHF. The CDR3, as DNA: TGTGCCAGCAGTGAAGCGCTTGGGCAGAGGGTTTCACCCCTCCACTTT.

The chain is built from TRBV5-6 and TRBJ2-6, with TRBD2 as a possible D gene (6 bases). Trimming took 4 bases from V and 2 from J, leaving 13 bases between them. Per the germline V gene, CDR1 is SGHDT and CDR2 is YYEEEE. The CDR3 loop spans 16 amino acids. The CDR3 DNA is TGTGCCAGCAGCCTCAGTTCGGGGGCTGGGGCCAACGTCCTGACTTTC. Translation gives CASSLSSGAGANVLTF.

CDR3 region: CSVKTGMNTEAFF. The CDR3 coding sequence is TGCAGCGTAAAAACAGGGATGAACACTGAAGCTTTCTTT. The genes are TRBV29-1 and TRBJ1-1; perhaps TRBD1 as D (6 bases). This CDR3 has 13 residues. V lost 6 bases and J 0 bases, leaving 11 bases between the germline ends. Looked up from germline, CDR1 is SQVTM and CDR2 is ANQGSEA.